This T cell receptor (beta chain) was identified in a study of blood T cell repertoires in COVID-19. Study as a whole: Specimens from acute and convalescent COVID-19 originated in the United States, Italy and Spain. PBMCs, B-cell-depleted T cells, or T cells were the source of the cDNA or gDNA that made up the material.

In the authors' workflow: Nucleated cell number was recorded as an estimate derived from reference gene primer amplification. The repertoire was sequenced with immunoSEQ multiplex PCR; TCRdb's copy has only in-frame clones and lacks some. The DNA gave D and trimming, while V, J and clone size come from that table. The data show under 150,000 clones, almost 90% seen once. The germline V gene has CDR1 WNHNN and CDR2 SYGVQD (reference sequence). Trimming removed 4 bases from V and 5 bases from J, with 11 bases in between. The CDR3 contains 13 residues. This sequence originates from a human donor in a cohort sampled during active COVID-19. Sequenced: peripheral blood. J is TRBJ1-1 and V is TRBV10-1; maybe TRBD1 (5 bases). The CDR3 loop reads CASSGGGRTEAFF. CDR3 DNA sequence: TGCGCCAGCAGTGGCGGGGGGAGGACTGAAGCTTTCTTT.